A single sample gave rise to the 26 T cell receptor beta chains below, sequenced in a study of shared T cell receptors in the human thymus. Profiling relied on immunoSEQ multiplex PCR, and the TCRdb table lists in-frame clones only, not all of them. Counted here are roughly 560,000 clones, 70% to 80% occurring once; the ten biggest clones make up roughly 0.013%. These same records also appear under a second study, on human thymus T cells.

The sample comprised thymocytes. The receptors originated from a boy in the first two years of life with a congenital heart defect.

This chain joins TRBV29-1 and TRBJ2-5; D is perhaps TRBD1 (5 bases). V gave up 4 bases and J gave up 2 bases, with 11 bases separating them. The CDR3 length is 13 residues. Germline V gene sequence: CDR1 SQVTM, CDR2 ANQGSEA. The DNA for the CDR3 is TGCAGCGTTGTGGGGCCCGTACAAGAGACCCAGTACTTC. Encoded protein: CSVVGPVQETQYF.

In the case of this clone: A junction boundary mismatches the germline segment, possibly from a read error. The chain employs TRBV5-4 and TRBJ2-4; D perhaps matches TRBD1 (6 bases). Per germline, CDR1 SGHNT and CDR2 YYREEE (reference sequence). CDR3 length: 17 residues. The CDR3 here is CASSVRTGQNSKDIQYF. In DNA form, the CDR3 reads TGTGCCAGCAGCGTCCGCACAGGGCAAAATTCCAAAGACATTCAGTACTTC.

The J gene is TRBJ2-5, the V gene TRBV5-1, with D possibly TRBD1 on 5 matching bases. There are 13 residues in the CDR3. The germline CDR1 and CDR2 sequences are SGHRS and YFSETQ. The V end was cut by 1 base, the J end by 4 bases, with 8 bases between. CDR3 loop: CASSLLGAETQYF. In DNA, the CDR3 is TGCGCCAGCAGCTTGTTAGGGGCAGAGACCCAGTACTTC.

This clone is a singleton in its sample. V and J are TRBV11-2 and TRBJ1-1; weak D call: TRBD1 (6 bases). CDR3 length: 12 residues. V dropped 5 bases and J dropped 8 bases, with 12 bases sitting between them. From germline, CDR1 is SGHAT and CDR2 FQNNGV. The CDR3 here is CASSLAGGEAFF. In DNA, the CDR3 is TGTGCCAGCAGCCTCGCTGGGGGCGAAGCTTTCTTT.

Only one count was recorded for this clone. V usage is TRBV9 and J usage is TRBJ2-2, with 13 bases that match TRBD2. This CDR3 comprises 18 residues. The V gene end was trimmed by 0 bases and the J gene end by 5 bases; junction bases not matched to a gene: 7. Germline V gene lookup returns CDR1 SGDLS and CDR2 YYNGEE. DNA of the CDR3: TGTGCCAGCAGCGTAGAGAGACTAGCGGGAGGTAGGACCGGGGAGCTGTTTTTT. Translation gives CASSVERLAGGRTGELFF.

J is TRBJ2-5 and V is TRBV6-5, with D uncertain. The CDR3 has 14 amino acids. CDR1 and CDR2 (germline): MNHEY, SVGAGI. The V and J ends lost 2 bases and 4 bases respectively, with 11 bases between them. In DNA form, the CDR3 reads TGTGCCAGCAGTTACAACCCGGGTGGAGAGACCCAGTACTTC. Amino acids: CASSYNPGGETQYF.

CDR3 protein: CASRWTAGYTF. The CDR3 nucleotides read TGTGCCAGCAGATGGACAGCTGGCTACACCTTC. The J gene is TRBJ1-2, the V gene TRBV7-9; a weak D match, TRBD1 (6 bases). This CDR3 region has 11 residues. Trimming took 6 bases from V and 7 from J, leaving 9 bases between them. Germline V gives CDR1 SEHNR, CDR2 FQNEAQ (reference sequence).

CDR3 nucleotides: TGTGCCAGTAGTATGAGGACAGGAGAGAACTATGGCTACACCTTC. This encodes CASSMRTGENYGYTF. V usage is TRBV19 and J usage is TRBJ1-2, with 7 bases fitting TRBD1. V lost 3 bases, J lost 2 bases, and 6 bases stayed unmatched. The CDR3 has 15 amino acids. Germline values: CDR1 LNHDA, CDR2 SQIVND (reference sequence).

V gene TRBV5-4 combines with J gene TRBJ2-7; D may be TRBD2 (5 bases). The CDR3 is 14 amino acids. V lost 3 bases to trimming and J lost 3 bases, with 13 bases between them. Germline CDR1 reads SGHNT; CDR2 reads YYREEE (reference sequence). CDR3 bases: TGTGCCAGCAGCTCGCCCGGGGTAGGCTACGAGCAGTACTTC. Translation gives CASSSPGVGYEQYF. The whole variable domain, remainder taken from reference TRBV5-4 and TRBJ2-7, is ETGVTQSPTHLIKTRGQQVTLRCSSQSGHNTVSWYQQALGQGPQFIFQYYREEENGRGNFPPRFSGLQFPNYSSELNVNALELDDSALYLCASSSPGVGYEQYFGPGTRLTVT.

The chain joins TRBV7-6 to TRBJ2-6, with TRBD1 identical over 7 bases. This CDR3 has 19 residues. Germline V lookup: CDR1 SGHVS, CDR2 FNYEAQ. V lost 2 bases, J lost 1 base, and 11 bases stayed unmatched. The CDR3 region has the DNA TGTGCCAGCAGCTTACACCAGGGACAGCCAACGTCTGGGGCCAACGTCCTGACTTTC. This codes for CASSLHQGQPTSGANVLTF.

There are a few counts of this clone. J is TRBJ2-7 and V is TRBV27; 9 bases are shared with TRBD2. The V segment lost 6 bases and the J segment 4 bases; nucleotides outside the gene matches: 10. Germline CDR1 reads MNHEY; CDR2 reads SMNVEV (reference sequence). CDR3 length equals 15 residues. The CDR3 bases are TGTGCCAGCAGCTGGGGACTAGCAGAGACTTACGAGCAGTACTTC. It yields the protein CASSWGLAETYEQYF.

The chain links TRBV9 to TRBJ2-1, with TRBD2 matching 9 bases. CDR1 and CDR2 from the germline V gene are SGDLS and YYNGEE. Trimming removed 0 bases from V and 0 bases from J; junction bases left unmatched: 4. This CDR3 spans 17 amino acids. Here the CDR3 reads CASSVGGRVPSYNEQFF. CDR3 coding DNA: TGTGCCAGCAGCGTAGGCGGGAGGGTCCCCTCCTACAATGAGCAGTTCTTC.

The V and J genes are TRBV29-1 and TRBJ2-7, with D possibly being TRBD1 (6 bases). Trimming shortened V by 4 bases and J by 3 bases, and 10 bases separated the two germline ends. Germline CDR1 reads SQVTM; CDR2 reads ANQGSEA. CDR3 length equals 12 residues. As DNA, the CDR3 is TGCAGCGTTGGACAGGTGGGCTACGAGCAGTACTTC. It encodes CSVGQVGYEQYF.

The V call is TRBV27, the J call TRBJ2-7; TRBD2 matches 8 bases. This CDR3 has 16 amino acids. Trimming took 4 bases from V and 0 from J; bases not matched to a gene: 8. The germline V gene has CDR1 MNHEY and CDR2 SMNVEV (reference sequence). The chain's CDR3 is CASSSLTSGSSYEQYF. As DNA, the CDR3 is TGTGCCAGCAGTTCCCTGACGAGCGGGAGCTCCTACGAGCAGTACTTC.

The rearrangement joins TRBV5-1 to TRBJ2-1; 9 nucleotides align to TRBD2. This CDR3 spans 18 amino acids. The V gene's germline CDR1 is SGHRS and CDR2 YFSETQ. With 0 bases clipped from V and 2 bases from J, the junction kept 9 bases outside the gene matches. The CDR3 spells CASSLAPASGVPYNEQFF. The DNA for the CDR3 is TGCGCCAGCAGCTTGGCCCCGGCTAGCGGGGTCCCCTACAATGAGCAGTTCTTC.

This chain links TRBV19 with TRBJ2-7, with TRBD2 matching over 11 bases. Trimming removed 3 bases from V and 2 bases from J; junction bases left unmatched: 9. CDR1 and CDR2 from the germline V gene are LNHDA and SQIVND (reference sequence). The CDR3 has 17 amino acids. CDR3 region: CASSIPWTSGLPYEQYF. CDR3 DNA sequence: TGTGCCAGTAGTATCCCTTGGACTAGCGGGTTACCCTACGAGCAGTACTTC. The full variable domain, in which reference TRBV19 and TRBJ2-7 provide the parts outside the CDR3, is DGGITQSPKYLFRKEGQNVTLSCEQNLNHDAMYWYRQDPGQGLRLIYYSQIVNDFQKGDIAEGYSVSREKKESFPLTVTSAQKNPTAFYLCASSIPWTSGLPYEQYFGPGTRLTVT.

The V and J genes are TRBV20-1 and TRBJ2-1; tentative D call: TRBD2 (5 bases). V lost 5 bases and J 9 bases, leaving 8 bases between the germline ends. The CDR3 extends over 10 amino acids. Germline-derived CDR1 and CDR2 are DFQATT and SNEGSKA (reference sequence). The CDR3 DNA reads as TGCAGTGCTCTCCGGGGTGAGCAGTTCTTC. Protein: CSALRGEQFF.

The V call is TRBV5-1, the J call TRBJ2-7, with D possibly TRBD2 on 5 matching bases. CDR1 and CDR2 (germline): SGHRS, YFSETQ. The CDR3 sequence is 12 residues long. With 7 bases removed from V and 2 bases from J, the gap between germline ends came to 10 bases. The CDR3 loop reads CASSLGAYEQYF. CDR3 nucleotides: TGCGCCAGCTCCCTCGGGGCCTACGAGCAGTACTTC.

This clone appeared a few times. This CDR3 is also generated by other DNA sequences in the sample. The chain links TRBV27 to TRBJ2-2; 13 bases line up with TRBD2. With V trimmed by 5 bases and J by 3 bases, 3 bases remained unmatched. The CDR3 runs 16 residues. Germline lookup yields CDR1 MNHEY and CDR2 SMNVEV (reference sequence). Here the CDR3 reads CASSRGLAGDTGELFF. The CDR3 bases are TGTGCCAGCAGTCGCGGACTAGCGGGAGACACCGGGGAGCTGTTTTTT.

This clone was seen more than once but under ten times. CDR3 in amino acids: CASSSRGERNTEAFF. The CDR3 DNA reads TGTGCCAGCAGCTCCCGGGGGGAGAGAAACACTGAAGCTTTCTTT. The chain recombines TRBV5-4 with TRBJ1-1, with TRBD1 as a possible D gene (5 bases). V gave up 3 bases and J gave up 2 bases, with 14 bases separating them. CDR1 is SGHNT and CDR2 is YYREEE in the germline V gene (reference sequence). The CDR3 has 15 residues.

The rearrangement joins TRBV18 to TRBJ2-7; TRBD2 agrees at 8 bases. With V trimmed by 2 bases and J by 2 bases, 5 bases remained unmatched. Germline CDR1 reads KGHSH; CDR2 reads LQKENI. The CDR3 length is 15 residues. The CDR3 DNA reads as TGTGCCAGCTCACCAATGCCTAGCGGGCCCTACGAGCAGTACTTC. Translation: CASSPMPSGPYEQYF.

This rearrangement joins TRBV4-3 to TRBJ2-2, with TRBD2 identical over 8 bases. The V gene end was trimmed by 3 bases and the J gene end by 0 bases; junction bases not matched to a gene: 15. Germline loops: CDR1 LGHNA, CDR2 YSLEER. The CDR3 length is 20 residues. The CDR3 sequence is CASSQRLARTMFANTGELFF. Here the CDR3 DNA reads TGCGCCAGCAGCCAGCGACTAGCGAGAACGATGTTCGCGAACACCGGGGAGCTGTTTTTT.

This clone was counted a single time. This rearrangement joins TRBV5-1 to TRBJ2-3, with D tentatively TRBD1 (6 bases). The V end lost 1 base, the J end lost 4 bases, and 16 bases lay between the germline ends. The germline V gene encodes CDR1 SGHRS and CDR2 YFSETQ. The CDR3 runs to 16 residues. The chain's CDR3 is CASSLPGQPGPDTQYF. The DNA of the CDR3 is TGCGCCAGCAGCTTGCCCGGACAGCCGGGTCCAGATACGCAGTATTTT.

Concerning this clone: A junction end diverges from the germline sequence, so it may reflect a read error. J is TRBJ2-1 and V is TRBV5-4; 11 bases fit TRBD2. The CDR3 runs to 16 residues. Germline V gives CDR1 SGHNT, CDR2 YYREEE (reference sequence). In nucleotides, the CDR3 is TGTGCCAGCACCTTGATAGCGGGAGGGGGAACGAATGAGCAGTTCTTC. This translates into CASTLIAGGGTNEQFF.

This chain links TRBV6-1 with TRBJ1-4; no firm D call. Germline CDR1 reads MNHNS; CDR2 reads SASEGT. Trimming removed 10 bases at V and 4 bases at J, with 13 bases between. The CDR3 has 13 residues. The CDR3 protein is CAIEAGGNEKLFF. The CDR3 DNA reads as TGTGCCATCGAGGCCGGAGGTAATGAAAAACTGTTTTTT.

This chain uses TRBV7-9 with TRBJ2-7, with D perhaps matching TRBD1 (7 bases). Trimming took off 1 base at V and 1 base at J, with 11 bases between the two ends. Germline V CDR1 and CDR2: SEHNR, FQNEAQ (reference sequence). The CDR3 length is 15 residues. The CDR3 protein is CASSLGSGGSYEQYF. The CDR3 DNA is TGTGCCAGCAGCTTAGGATCAGGGGGGTCCTACGAGCAGTACTTC.